The entry that follows covers one T cell receptor beta chain sequence. The antigen it binds to is not known. Qualities for individual bases were not recorded, and no much larger clone is one base off. The method was the immunoSEQ multiplex PCR assay. For the multiplex PCR, a mixture combining 60 forward primers for TCR Vbeta segments and 13 reverse primers for TCR Jbeta segments was used. A multiplex PCR assay on genomic DNA amplified the CDR3 region of rearranged TCR beta genes. Amplified TCR beta libraries were sequenced as 87-base-pair reads on the Illumina HiSeq System. The study's processing was this. A later analysis tallied 80 million to 95 million unique TCR beta chains across the 700 or so repertoires, and approximately 12 million of those chains were shared by two or more donors. Raw reads were error-corrected and collapsed into unique sequences by a nearest-neighbor algorithm in which closely related sequences were merged to remove PCR and sequencing errors. Alignment of CDR3 sequences to IMGT reference sequences was used to assign V, D and J gene segments. For a sequence to be retained, a match of at least six nucleotides to both a V gene segment and a J gene segment was required. Rearrangements were called productive when the CDR3 lacked stop codons and stayed in frame with V and J; all others were non-productive. Following IMGT convention, CDR3 was defined as the stretch from the second conserved V-encoded cysteine up to the conserved J-encoded phenylalanine. The earlier analysis of a few hundred of the donors excluded any sequence lacking an unambiguous match to a single V gene segment. An earlier analysis of around 600 of the donors classified V segments as functional when productive rearrangements were above 56.7% and as segregating when the standard deviation between donors was above 5%. A statistical classification framework was developed to diagnose cytomegalovirus status using the catalog of TCR beta chain sequences. In a later analysis, TCR nucleotide sequences were compared against IMGT/GENE-DB human TR gene sequences so that V and J genes could be assigned. In a later analysis, CDR3 sequences and most-parsimonious VDJ recombination scenarios were assigned using the TCRdist pipeline. In a later analysis, each TCR beta chain was defined by its CDR3 amino acid sequence together with its V-gene family, and reads without a unique V-gene family were excluded. A later analysis removed 592 highly shared, low-generation-probability nucleotide sequences to deal with suspected cross-contamination and a sequencing artifact. For each public chain, a later analysis derived a clonal expansion index from normalized ranks of inferred template counts within each repertoire. Generation probabilities in a later analysis came from a VDJ recombination model fitted to out-of-frame rearrangements, and those results were checked against IGoR. In a later analysis, TCR-TCR, TCR-HLA and TCR-CMV co-occurrence was scored with hypergeometric tests, and a repertoire-size bias correction was applied to TCR pairs. In a later analysis, false discovery rates were estimated by permuting HLA or CMV assignments 20 times. In a later analysis, co-occurring TCRs were grouped using DBSCAN, and TCRdist sequence similarity was added for clustering within HLA-allele-positive subsets. Repertoires with fewer than 30,000 or more than 120,000 public chains were left out of co-occurrence clustering, as were a handful of repertoires with anomalous nucleotide sharing. TCRdb re-hosts the immuneACCESS table, in-frame sequences only. Its copies lack some clones; in the studies checked, an unresolved V gene accounts for under half of them, and the cause for the rest is not known. That table gives V, J and clone size, and the DNA gave D and trimming. The sample table contains about 160,000 clones; only one count was recorded for around nine tenths of them. The ten biggest clones cover around 0.85% of the sample.

The sample comes from a study of cytomegalovirus exposure and HLA in healthy donors (dated by TCRdb to 2016 to 2017). Background on the whole study: According to an earlier analysis of 550 to 750 of the donors, about 179 million T cells yielded 117 million unique TCR beta sequences and 276 Gb of sequence data. Genome-wide SNP genotypes for about three fifths of the 666 donors were used in a later genetic analysis, which treated that subset as a discovery cohort. An early release that covered about 600 HLA-typed donors contained approximately 300 gigabases of sequencing data and around 85 million unique TCR sequences. Typing coverage varied by locus: roughly 629-640 donors for A, B, C, DRB1 and DQB1; some 520 for DQA1; about 570 for DPA1; 450 to 480 for DPB1. Rather than using new phenotypic data, the later analysis identified candidate immune exposures from TCR beta sequences and from how often those sequences occurred across donors. Five DR-DQ haplotypes were handled as single units for association and clustering, since linkage in the cohort was strong. Donor age, sex, ethnicity and CMV serostatus were compiled together with the repertoire data. To study patterns of TCR occurrence, a later analysis re-analyzed previously published TCR beta repertoires from around 670 donors and added high-resolution HLA genotyping. Across approximately 400 genotyped donors of the cohort, an average of approximately 240,000 unique TCR beta nucleotide sequences per donor were sequenced, and roughly 18% of those sequences were non-productive. HLA typing covered class I and class II loci at four-digit resolution. The study combined high-throughput TCR immunosequencing, statistical association of individual TCRs with disease status, and machine learning to predict cytomegalovirus infection status. All discovery cohort repertoires had been generated using a single sequencing platform. Using immunosequencing, the study profiled T cell repertoires from 550 to 750 subjects and related those repertoires to cytomegalovirus serostatus. Among the roughly 430 genotyped donors, approximately 81% belonged to the genetic ancestry cluster associated with self-reported Caucasian donors. Besides the first cohort of approximately 670 subjects, a separate validation cohort made up of over a hundred different subjects was used. In an earlier analysis of a few hundred of the donors, high-throughput TCR beta sequencing was used to judge whether each TCR beta V gene segment behaved as functional or pseudogenic. The study aimed to test whether cataloging public T cell receptors could reveal signatures of past pathogen exposure.

What the authors observed across the whole study: Only TCR beta chains were sequenced in this cohort, and the absence of alpha or paired-chain data limited detectable features. In a later analysis, HLA-associated TCR beta chains were found to be more clonally expanded and to have lower generation probabilities than equally common non-associated chains. Roughly uniform sequencing depth across donors was assumed in presence/absence analyses, although this assumption may not hold. A cluster of highly shared sequence variants was judged likely to be a technical artifact of the sequencing pipeline. Because counts were too low, roughly 17 rarely observed V segments, including chromosome 9 orphons, were left out of the earlier analysis of some 640 of the donors. Assigning TCR associations to individual alleles was difficult when HLA alleles, especially DR and DQ, strongly co-occurred. In a later analysis, around 17,000 TCR beta sequences were associated with specific HLA alleles at a false discovery rate of 0.05. For the cohort, immune exposure information was limited to CMV serostatus. A further reported finding was that TCR beta sequences accurately predicted the HLA-A and HLA-B alleles for most subjects in the first cohort. Compared with the approximately 720-donor mean, donors in an Asian-associated ancestry cluster had fewer N-insertions in productive TCRs, according to a later genetic analysis. Because HLA typing was missing for some donors at each locus, association tests included only the typed subset. The 87-base-pair reads could not distinguish some IMGT-functional V segments, including TRBV6-2 and TRBV6-3, so those segments were excluded. While some public TCRs were present in many individuals, most TCR sequences turned up only very rarely across donors. A few of the identified cytomegalovirus-associated TCR beta chains were confirmed in vitro to be specific for cytomegalovirus antigens. In an earlier analysis of approximately 590 of the donors, most TCR beta V segments were observed in productive rearrangements about 87% or about 30% of the time, broadly matching IMGT annotations. The study gave a list of some 150 TCR beta chains associated with cytomegalovirus. Linkage disequilibrium might explain the correlated functional status among segregating V segments, but an unknown experimental factor could not be excluded. The authors suggested that the approach could potentially be extended to other disease states and immunological phenotypes. According to a later analysis, most CMV-associated TCR beta chains appeared to be HLA-restricted, and the HLA associations seemed to be driven largely by CMV exposure. V-gene and J-gene trimming of TCR beta chains was associated with a missense DCLRE1C variant in a later genetic analysis, and the association was replicated in an independent cohort. Several of the top co-occurrence clusters appeared to be linked to parvovirus B19, influenza, CMV and Epstein-Barr virus, according to a later analysis. Cytomegalovirus status was reported to be diagnosed by the classifier with high specificity and sensitivity in both the original and validation cohorts. According to a later analysis, TCR association rates differed among HLA loci, with DRB1 alleles showing the most associated TCRs and HLA-C alleles showing the fewest.

From a lookup of the germline V gene, CDR1 and CDR2 are SQVTM and ANQGSEA. The CDR3 has 13 amino acids, counting the end cysteine and phenylalanine. The only DNA kept is the CDR3, 39 bases in frame from the first base. Trimming removed 4 bases from V and 7 bases from J; the gene matches leave 7 bases unexplained. The cohort comprised 666 healthy bone marrow donors. At the time of sampling, all cohort members were nominally healthy, though unrecorded immune exposures were likely present. The donor tested CMV seronegative, placing the donor among the approximately 400 seronegative members of the cohort. A peripheral blood sample was provided by each donor, and peripheral blood mononuclear cells were used for TCR beta sequencing. The Qiagen DNeasy Blood Extraction Kit was used to extract genomic DNA from the blood cell samples.

The sequenced sample consisted of PBMCs. The TCR was taken from a woman under 40 in good health and CMV-seronegative. The chain couples TRBV29-1 to TRBJ2-7, and 10 junctional nucleotides match TRBD1. The CDR3 sequence is CSVGQGATGEQYF. The sequenced DNA is TGCAGCGTTGGACAGGGGGCAACGGGGGAGCAGTACTTC.